One sample yielded the 32 T cell receptor beta chains listed below, sequenced in a study of cytomegalovirus exposure and HLA in healthy donors (dated by TCRdb to 2016 to 2017). Library method: the immunoSEQ multiplex PCR assay. The multiplex PCR relied on a mix of 60 forward primers for TCR Vbeta segments and 13 reverse primers for TCR Jbeta segments. TCRdb re-hosts the immuneACCESS table, in-frame sequences only. Its copies lack some clones; in the studies checked, an unresolved V gene accounts for under half of them, and the cause for the rest is not known. This sample lists roughly 150,000 clones; nearly 80% were detected once. Of the sample, roughly 0.69% falls within the top ten clones. Sequencing was carried out using PBMCs. These TCRs come from a male donor in good health and CMV-seronegative.

The chain recombines TRBV4-1 with TRBJ1-1; unclear D gene. Per germline, CDR1 MGHRA and CDR2 YSYEKL. V dropped 0 bases and J dropped 0 bases, with 8 bases sitting between them. CDR3 size: 15 residues. CDR3 loop: CASSQEETMNTEAFF. In DNA, the CDR3 is TGCGCCAGCAGCCAAGAGGAGACCATGAACACTGAAGCTTTCTTT.

This clone was observed a handful of times. The chain combines TRBV7-2 with TRBJ2-5, with TRBD2 identical over 10 bases. Germline CDR1 SGHTA, CDR2 FQGNSA. The V and J ends lost 1 base and 10 bases, in that order; junction bases with no gene match: 6. The CDR3 has 14 amino acids. The CDR3 DNA sequence: TGTGCCAGCAGCTTAGAACAGCGGGAGGGCCGCCAGTACTTC. Translating gives CASSLEQREGRQYF.

V usage is TRBV5-8 and J usage is TRBJ2-7, with 10 bases matching TRBD2. The CDR3 is 14 amino acids. J was trimmed by 6 bases and V by 1 base; bases with no gene match: 4. The germline V gene has CDR1 SGHTS and CDR2 YDEGEE. Here the CDR3 DNA reads TGTGCCAGCAGCTTGTATGGGACTAGCGCCGAGCAGTACTTC. It specifies CASSLYGTSAEQYF.

The chain joins TRBV28 to TRBJ2-5, with 10 positions matching TRBD2. Matching the DNA end better, TRBJ2-7 makes the J call doubtful. The length of the CDR3 is 13 residues. CDR1 and CDR2 (germline): MDHEN, SYDVKM. The CDR3: CATRLAGPYEQYF. The CDR3 DNA reads TGTGCCACCAGACTAGCGGGCCCCTACGAGCAGTACTTC.

The V and J genes are TRBV5-4 and TRBJ1-2; D is possibly TRBD1 (5 bases). Trimming stripped 1 base from V and 7 bases from J, with 14 bases between. CDR1 is SGHNT and CDR2 is YYREEE in the germline V gene (reference sequence). The CDR3 has 14 amino acids. The CDR3 reads CASSLQGPLGGYTF. CDR3 nucleotide sequence: TGTGCCAGCAGCTTGCAGGGTCCCCTAGGTGGCTACACCTTC.

Concerning this clone itself: No conserved phenylalanine or tryptophan ends this CDR3, so it is likely a read error. No DNA is shown, since the ends of the CDR3 on it are uncertain; the CDR3 is the one TCRdb lists. The genes are TRBV7-2 and TRBJ1-6; TRBD1, the D gene given by the table, was not confirmed from the DNA. In germline, CDR1 is SGHTA, CDR2 FQGNSA. The CDR3 length equals 10 residues, ends included. The CDR3 reads CASSLQGGKS.

The chain combines TRBV7-9 with TRBJ2-2, with D possibly matching TRBD2 (5 bases). V lost 3 bases and J lost 3, with 11 bases in between. CDR3 length equals 15 residues. CDR1 is SEHNR, CDR2 FQNEAQ, per germline (reference sequence). The CDR3 spells CASSFQRPHTGELFF. CDR3 in DNA: TGTGCCAGCAGCTTTCAGCGGCCACACACCGGGGAGCTGTTTTTT.

This clone showed up just a few times. This specimen includes other DNA sequences encoding the same CDR3. The rearrangement joins TRBV6-5 to TRBJ2-3, with D perhaps matching TRBD1 (6 bases). The CDR3 length is 12 residues. Germline assignment: CDR1 MNHEY and CDR2 SVGAGI. The V and J ends lost 2 bases and 6 bases respectively, with 6 bases between them. As DNA, the CDR3 is TGTGCCAGCAGTTACAGGGGGGATACGCAGTATTTT. This codes for CASSYRGDTQYF.

The V gene is TRBV14, the J gene TRBJ1-2, with 11 bases lining up with TRBD1. J gave up 7 bases and V 3 bases, and 7 bases lay outside the gene matches. The V gene's germline CDR1 is SGHDN and CDR2 FVKESK. The CDR3 is 15 amino acids. The CDR3 loop reads CASSQWTGGYGGYTF. The CDR3 DNA is TGTGCCAGCAGCCAGTGGACAGGGGGCTATGGTGGCTACACCTTC.

V and J are TRBV5-6 and TRBJ2-5; 9 bases map to TRBD1. CDR1 is SGHDT, CDR2 YYEEEE, per germline. The CDR3 runs to 16 residues. Unmatched junction bases numbered 5, after V lost 0 bases and J lost 2 bases. CDR3 protein: CASSLADRGGQETQYF. Written as DNA, the CDR3 is TGTGCCAGCAGCTTGGCGGACAGGGGAGGTCAAGAGACCCAGTACTTC.

The chain joins TRBV5-4 to TRBJ2-1, with 10 positions matching TRBD2. J gave up 8 bases and V 2 bases, and 7 bases lay outside the gene matches. In germline, CDR1 is SGHNT, CDR2 YYREEE (reference sequence). CDR3 size: 15 residues. The CDR3 here is CASSFGLAVSDEQFF. Written as DNA, the CDR3 is TGTGCCAGCAGCTTCGGACTAGCGGTTAGCGATGAGCAGTTCTTC.

The J gene is TRBJ2-7, the V gene TRBV11-1; tentatively, D is TRBD1 (6 bases). Trimming cost V 5 bases and J 4 bases, with 9 bases left between them. This CDR3 has 12 residues. Germline CDR1 reads SGHAT; CDR2 reads FQDESV (reference sequence). CDR3 nucleotide sequence: TGTGCCAGCAGCCGCCAGGGGTACGAGCAGTACTTC. Encoded protein: CASSRQGYEQYF.

The V call is TRBV5-1, the J call TRBJ1-2, with D hard to call. CDR1 and CDR2 from the germline V gene are SGHRS and YFSETQ. The V end lost 0 bases, the J end lost 7 bases, and 10 bases lay between the germline ends. The CDR3 length is 13 residues. This CDR3 is CASSLGEGFGYTF. For the CDR3, the DNA is TGCGCCAGCAGCTTGGGGGAGGGCTTTGGCTACACCTTC.

This clone was observed once. The CDR3 DNA follows: TGCGCCAGCAGCCAAGATAGTCCAGCGATGAGCTCCTACAATGAGCAGTTCTTC. It is translated as CASSQDSPAMSSYNEQFF. This rearrangement joins TRBV4-3 to TRBJ2-1; unclear D gene. The CDR3 sequence is 18 residues long. CDR1 and CDR2 from the germline V gene are LGHNA and YSLEER. The V end lost 0 bases, the J end lost 0 bases, and 15 bases lay between the germline ends.

The genes are TRBV16 and TRBJ1-5; unclear D gene. Per germline, CDR1 KGHSY and CDR2 FQNENV. The CDR3 extends over 16 amino acids. The V and J ends lost 2 bases and 2 bases respectively, with 13 bases between them. CDR3 coding DNA: TGTGCCAGCAGCCAAGAGGACTCCTTGGGCAATCAGCCCCAGCATTTT. Protein: CASSQEDSLGNQPQHF.

This sequence joins TRBV2 and TRBJ1-5; D unresolved. Germline V CDR1 and CDR2: SNHLY, FYNNEI. Trimming took 6 bases from V and 4 from J, leaving 16 bases between them. CDR3 length equals 15 residues. The CDR3 is CASSTTLEANQPQHF. Written as DNA, the CDR3 is TGTGCCAGCAGCACCACTCTTGAGGCAAATCAGCCCCAGCATTTT.

The chain recombines TRBV5-1 with TRBJ2-7; TRBD1 is a possible D gene (6 bases). The CDR3 covers 11 residues. Germline loops: CDR1 SGHRS, CDR2 YFSETQ. Deletions cut 10 bases from V and 4 bases from J, with 12 bases between. The CDR3 DNA follows: TGCGCCCAGGGGCCGGAGTACGAGCAGTACTTC. Its protein product is CAQGPEYEQYF.

The chain employs TRBV19 and TRBJ1-1; D remains ambiguous. The CDR3 totals 15 residues. The V gene's germline CDR1 is LNHDA and CDR2 SQIVND (reference sequence). V dropped 0 bases and J dropped 1 base, with 9 bases sitting between them. As DNA, the CDR3 is TGTGCCAGTAGTATAGACGGAGGAGGGAACACTGAAGCTTTCTTT. This encodes CASSIDGGGNTEAFF.

This clone has just a few counts. V gene TRBV7-2 combines with J gene TRBJ2-3; 7 bases map to TRBD2. Germline CDR1 and CDR2: SGHTA and FQGNSA. CDR3 length: 16 residues. The V and J ends lost 2 bases and 2 bases, in that order; junction bases with no gene match: 7. The CDR3 loop is CASSLLPGGVTDTQYF. The CDR3 nucleotides read TGTGCCAGCAGCTTATTGCCGGGAGGAGTCACAGATACGCAGTATTTT. Full variable domain (remainder filled in from reference TRBV7-2 and TRBJ2-3): GAGVSQSPSNKVTEKGKDVELRCDPISGHTALYWYRQSLGQGLEFLIYFQGNSAPDKSGLPSDRFSAERTGGSVSTLTIQRTQQEDSAVYLCASSLLPGGVTDTQYFGPGTRLTVL.

V gene TRBV5-1 combines with J gene TRBJ2-5; D perhaps matches TRBD2 (6 bases). CDR1 and CDR2 from the germline V gene are SGHRS and YFSETQ. The CDR3 loop spans 13 amino acids. V was shortened by 1 base and J by 3 bases, with 7 bases between the two germline ends. CDR3 DNA sequence: TGCGCCAGCAGCTTGCCGGGAGAAGAGACCCAGTACTTC. Translating it yields CASSLPGEETQYF.

The chain combines TRBV19 with TRBJ1-1; 8 bases are a match to TRBD1. The CDR3 is 16 amino acids. Losses at the gene ends were 6 bases for V and 0 bases for J; bases not matched to a gene: 9. Germline CDR1 reads LNHDA; CDR2 reads SQIVND (reference sequence). CDR3 sequence: CASRAGQGGMNTEAFF. CDR3 nucleotides: TGTGCCAGTAGGGCCGGACAGGGAGGAATGAACACTGAAGCTTTCTTT. Based on the CDR3 plus reference TRBV19 and TRBJ1-1, the full variable domain is DGGITQSPKYLFRKEGQNVTLSCEQNLNHDAMYWYRQDPGQGLRLIYYSQIVNDFQKGDIAEGYSVSREKKESFPLTVTSAQKNPTAFYLCASRAGQGGMNTEAFFGQGTRLTVV.

The J gene is TRBJ2-1, the V gene TRBV5-4, with 11 bases lining up with TRBD2. V was pared by 4 bases and J by 10 bases, with 7 bases of the junction left unmatched. The CDR3 is 14 residues long. Germline V gene lookup returns CDR1 SGHNT and CDR2 YYREEE (reference sequence). The CDR3 bases are TGTGCCAGCAGCGCCGGACTAGCGGGCTACGAGCAGTTCTTC. It translates to CASSAGLAGYEQFF.

V is TRBV29-1 and J is TRBJ2-5; 10 nucleotides align to TRBD2. V lost 5 bases to trimming and J lost 1 base; unmatched junction nucleotides: 4. Germline V gene lookup returns CDR1 SQVTM and CDR2 ANQGSEA. This CDR3 has 14 residues. This CDR3 reads CSVLGTSVQETQYF. CDR3 DNA sequence: TGCAGCGTTCTCGGGACTAGCGTCCAAGAGACCCAGTACTTC.

This sequence joins TRBV11-1 and TRBJ2-3, with D perhaps matching TRBD2 (5 bases). The CDR3 contains 15 residues. Trimming cost V 1 base and J 1 base, with 9 bases left between them. Per germline, CDR1 SGHAT and CDR2 FQDESV (reference sequence). The CDR3 sequence: CASSLGAVGTDTQYF. DNA of the CDR3: TGTGCCAGCAGCTTAGGAGCGGTTGGCACAGATACGCAGTATTTT.

The rearrangement uses TRBV27 and TRBJ1-6; the D gene is possibly TRBD1 (6 bases). Germline CDR1 reads MNHEY; CDR2 reads SMNVEV (reference sequence). This CDR3 is 15 amino acids long. Trimming shortened V by 6 bases and J by 6 bases, and 15 bases separated the two germline ends. The CDR3 nucleotides read TGTGCCAGCAGATCGGGACAATTTATTAATTCACCCCTCCACTTT. Amino acid sequence: CASRSGQFINSPLHF.

The rearrangement joins TRBV5-6 to TRBJ2-7; 11 positions agree with TRBD1. V dropped 4 bases and J dropped 6; count of bases not matched to a gene: 9. The CDR3 sequence is 15 residues long. Germline V CDR1 and CDR2: SGHDT, YYEEEE. The CDR3 sequence is CASSHGTGGLREQYF. CDR3 in DNA: TGTGCCAGCAGCCACGGGACAGGGGGGCTCCGCGAGCAGTACTTC.

This sequence joins TRBV5-5 and TRBJ2-1; 9 nucleotides align to TRBD1. The CDR3 is 16 residues long. V shed 5 bases, J shed 3 bases, and the junction held 9 bases outside the gene matches. CDR1 is SGHKS and CDR2 is YYEKEE in the germline V gene (reference sequence). The CDR3: CASRPTGGANYNEQFF. CDR3 bases: TGTGCCAGCAGGCCTACAGGGGGCGCAAACTACAATGAGCAGTTCTTC.

V usage is TRBV7-6 and J usage is TRBJ2-5, with 7 positions matching TRBD1. The CDR3 is 17 amino acids. In germline, CDR1 is SGHVS, CDR2 FNYEAQ. The trim removed 5 bases at V and 2 bases at J, leaving 14 bases unmatched. The CDR3, as DNA: TGTGCCAGCAGCGAGCGACAGGGAATCAGGGGGCAAGAGACCCAGTACTTC. Translation gives CASSERQGIRGQETQYF. Full variable domain (remainder filled in from reference TRBV7-6 and TRBJ2-5): GAGVSQSPRYKVTKRGQDVALRCDPISGHVSLYWYRQALGQGPEFLTYFNYEAQQDKSGLPNDRFSAERPEGSISTLTIQRTEQRDSAMYRCASSERQGIRGQETQYFGPGTRLLVL.

The V call is TRBV18, the J call TRBJ2-1; 7 bases are shared with TRBD1. The CDR3 extends over 13 amino acids. Germline CDR1 KGHSH, CDR2 LQKENI. V was clipped by 4 bases and J by 7 bases; unmatched bases: 4. DNA of the CDR3: TGTGCCAGCTCACTCTACAGGGGAAATGAGCAGTTCTTC. Protein product: CASSLYRGNEQFF.

The rearrangement uses TRBV27 and TRBJ2-3; TRBD2 is a possible D gene (7 bases). V was trimmed by 2 bases and J by 5 bases, leaving 17 bases between them. Germline V gene data show CDR1 as MNHEY and CDR2 as SMNVEV (reference sequence). The CDR3 is 16 amino acids. The CDR3 reads CASSLDRGGAVDTQYF. CDR3 in DNA: TGTGCCAGCAGTTTAGATCGAGGGGGGGCTGTAGATACGCAGTATTTT.

The chain has TRBV28 and TRBJ1-1; 8 bases align to TRBD1. With V trimmed by 6 bases and J by 0 bases, 3 bases remained unmatched. In germline, CDR1 is MDHEN, CDR2 SYDVKM. CDR3 length equals 14 residues. As DNA, the CDR3 is TGTGCCAGCAGGGGGACAGGTATGAACACTGAAGCTTTCTTT. As protein: CASRGTGMNTEAFF.

The chain links TRBV9 to TRBJ2-5; no definite D call. The CDR3 has 12 residues. V was pared by 3 bases and J by 7 bases, with 10 bases between. Germline lookup yields CDR1 SGDLS and CDR2 YYNGEE. CDR3 residues: CASSGADWTQYF. In nucleotides, the CDR3 is TGTGCCAGCAGCGGCGCCGATTGGACCCAGTACTTC.